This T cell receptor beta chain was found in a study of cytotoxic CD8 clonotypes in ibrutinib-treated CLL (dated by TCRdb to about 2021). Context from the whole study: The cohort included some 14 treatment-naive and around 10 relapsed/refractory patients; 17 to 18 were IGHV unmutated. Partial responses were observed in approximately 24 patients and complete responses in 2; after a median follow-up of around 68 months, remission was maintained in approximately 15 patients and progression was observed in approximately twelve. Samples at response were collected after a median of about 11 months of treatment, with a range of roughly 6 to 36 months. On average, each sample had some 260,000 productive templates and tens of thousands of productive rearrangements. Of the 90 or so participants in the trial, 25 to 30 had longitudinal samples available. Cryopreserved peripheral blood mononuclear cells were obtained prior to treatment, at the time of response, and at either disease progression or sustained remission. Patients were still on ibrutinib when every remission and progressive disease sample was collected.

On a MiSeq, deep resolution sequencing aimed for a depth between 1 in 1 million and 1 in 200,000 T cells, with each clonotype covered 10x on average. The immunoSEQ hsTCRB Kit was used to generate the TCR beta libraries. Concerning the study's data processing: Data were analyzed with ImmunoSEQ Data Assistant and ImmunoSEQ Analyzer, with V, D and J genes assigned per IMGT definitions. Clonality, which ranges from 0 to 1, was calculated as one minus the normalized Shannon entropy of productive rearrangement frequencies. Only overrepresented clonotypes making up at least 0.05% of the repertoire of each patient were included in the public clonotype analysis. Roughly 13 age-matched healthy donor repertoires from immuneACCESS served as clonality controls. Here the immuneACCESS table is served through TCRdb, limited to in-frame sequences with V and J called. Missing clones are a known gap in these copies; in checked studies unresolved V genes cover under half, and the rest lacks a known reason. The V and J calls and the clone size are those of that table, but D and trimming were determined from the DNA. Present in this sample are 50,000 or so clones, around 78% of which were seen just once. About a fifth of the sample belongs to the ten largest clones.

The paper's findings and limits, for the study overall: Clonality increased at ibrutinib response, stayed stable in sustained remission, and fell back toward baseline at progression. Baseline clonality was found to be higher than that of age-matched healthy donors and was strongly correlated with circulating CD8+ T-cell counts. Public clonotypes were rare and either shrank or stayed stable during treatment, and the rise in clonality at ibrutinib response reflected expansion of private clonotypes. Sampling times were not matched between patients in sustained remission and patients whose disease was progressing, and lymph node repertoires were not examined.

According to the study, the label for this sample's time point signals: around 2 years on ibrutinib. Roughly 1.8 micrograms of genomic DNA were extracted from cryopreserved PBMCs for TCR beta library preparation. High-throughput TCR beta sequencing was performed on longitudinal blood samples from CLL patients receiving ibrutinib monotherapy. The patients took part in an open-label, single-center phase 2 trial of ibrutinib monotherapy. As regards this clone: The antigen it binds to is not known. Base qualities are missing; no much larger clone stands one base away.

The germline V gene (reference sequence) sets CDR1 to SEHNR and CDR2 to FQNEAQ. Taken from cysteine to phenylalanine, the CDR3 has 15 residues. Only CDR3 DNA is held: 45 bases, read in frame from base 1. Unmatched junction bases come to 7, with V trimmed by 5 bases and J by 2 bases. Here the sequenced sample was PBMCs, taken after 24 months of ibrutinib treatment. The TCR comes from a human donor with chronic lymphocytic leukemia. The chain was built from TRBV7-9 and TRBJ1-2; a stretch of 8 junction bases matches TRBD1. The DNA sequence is TGTGCCAGCAGCCCCCACAGGGGGAAGAACTATGGCTACACCTTC. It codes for CASSPHRGKNYGYTF.